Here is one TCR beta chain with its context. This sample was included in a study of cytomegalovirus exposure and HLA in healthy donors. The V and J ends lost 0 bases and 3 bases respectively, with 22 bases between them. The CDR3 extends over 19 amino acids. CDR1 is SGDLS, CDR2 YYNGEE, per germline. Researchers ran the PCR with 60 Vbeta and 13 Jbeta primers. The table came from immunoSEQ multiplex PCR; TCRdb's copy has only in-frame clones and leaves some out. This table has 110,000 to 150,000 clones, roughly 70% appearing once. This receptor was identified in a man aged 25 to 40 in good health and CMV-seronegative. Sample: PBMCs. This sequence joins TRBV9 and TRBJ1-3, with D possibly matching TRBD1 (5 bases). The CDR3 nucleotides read TGTGCCAGCAGCGTAGCTACCGGTCGGCAGGGTCTGGGTGGAAACACCATATATTTT. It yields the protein CASSVATGRQGLGGNTIYF.